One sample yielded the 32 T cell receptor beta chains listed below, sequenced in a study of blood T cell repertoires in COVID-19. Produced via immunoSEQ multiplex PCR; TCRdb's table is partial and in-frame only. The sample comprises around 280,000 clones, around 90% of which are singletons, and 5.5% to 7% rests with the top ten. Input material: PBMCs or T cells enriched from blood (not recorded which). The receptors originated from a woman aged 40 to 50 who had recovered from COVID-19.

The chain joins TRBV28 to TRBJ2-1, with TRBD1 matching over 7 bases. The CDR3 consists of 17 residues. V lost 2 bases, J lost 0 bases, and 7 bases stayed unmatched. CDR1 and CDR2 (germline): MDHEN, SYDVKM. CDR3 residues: CASSLGRGQFSYNEQFF. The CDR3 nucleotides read TGTGCCAGCAGTTTAGGTCGGGGACAGTTCTCCTACAATGAGCAGTTCTTC.

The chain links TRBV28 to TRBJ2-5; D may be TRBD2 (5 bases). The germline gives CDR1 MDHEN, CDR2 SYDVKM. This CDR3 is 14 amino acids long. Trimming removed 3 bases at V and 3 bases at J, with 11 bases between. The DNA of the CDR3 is TGTGCCAGCAGTTTCCCGGGATTGGAAGAGACCCAGTACTTC. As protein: CASSFPGLEETQYF.

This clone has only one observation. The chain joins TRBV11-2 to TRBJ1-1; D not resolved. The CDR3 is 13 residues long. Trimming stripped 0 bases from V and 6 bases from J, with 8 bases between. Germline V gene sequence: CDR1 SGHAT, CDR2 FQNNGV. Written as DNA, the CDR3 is TGTGCCAGCAGCTTAGAAGGAGGGCCTGAAGCTTTCTTT. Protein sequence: CASSLEGGPEAFF.

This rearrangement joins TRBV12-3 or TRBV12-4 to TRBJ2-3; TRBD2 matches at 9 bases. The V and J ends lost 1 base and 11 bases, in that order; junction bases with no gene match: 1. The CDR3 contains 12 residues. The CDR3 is CASSLGGGGQYF. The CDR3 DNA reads TGTGCCAGCAGTTTAGGCGGGGGGGGGCAGTATTTT.

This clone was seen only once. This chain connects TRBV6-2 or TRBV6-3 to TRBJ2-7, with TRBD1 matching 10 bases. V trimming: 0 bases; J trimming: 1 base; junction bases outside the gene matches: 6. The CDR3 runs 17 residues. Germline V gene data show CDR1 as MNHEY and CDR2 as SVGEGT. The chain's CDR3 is CASSYSIRTGGSYEQYF. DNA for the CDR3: TGTGCCAGCAGTTACTCTATCCGGACAGGGGGTTCCTACGAGCAGTACTTC.

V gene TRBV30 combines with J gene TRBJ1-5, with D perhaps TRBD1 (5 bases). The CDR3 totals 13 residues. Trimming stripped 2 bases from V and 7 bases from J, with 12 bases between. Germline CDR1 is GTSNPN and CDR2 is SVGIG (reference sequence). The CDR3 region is CAWSPRDMQPQHF. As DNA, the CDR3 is TGTGCCTGGAGTCCCAGGGATATGCAGCCCCAGCATTTT.

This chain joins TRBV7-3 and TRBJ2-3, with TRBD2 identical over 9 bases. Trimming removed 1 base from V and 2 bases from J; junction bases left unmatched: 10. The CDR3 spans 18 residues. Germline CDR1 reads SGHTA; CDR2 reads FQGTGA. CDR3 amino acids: CASSLNPRVAGVTDTQYF. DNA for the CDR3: TGTGCCAGCAGCTTAAACCCCCGGGTAGCGGGAGTCACAGATACGCAGTATTTT.

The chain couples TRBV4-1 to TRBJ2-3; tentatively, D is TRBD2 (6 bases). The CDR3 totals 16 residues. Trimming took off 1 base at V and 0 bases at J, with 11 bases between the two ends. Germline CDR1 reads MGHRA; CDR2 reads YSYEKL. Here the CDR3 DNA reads TGCGCCAGCAGCCAAGCTGGTGGGAGGAGCACAGATACGCAGTATTTT. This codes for CASSQAGGRSTDTQYF.

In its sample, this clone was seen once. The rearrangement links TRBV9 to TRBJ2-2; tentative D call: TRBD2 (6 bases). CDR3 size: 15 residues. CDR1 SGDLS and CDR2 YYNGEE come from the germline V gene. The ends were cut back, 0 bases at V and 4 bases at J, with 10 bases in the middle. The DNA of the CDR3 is TGTGCCAGCAGCGTAGACGAGGGAGGCACCGGGGAGCTGTTTTTT. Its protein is CASSVDEGGTGELFF.

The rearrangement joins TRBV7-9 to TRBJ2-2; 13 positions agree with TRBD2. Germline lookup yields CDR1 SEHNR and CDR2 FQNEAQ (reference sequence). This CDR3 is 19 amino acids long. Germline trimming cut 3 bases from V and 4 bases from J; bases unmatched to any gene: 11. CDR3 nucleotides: TGTGCCAGCAGCTTCAGACAGGGAGGGACTAGCGGGATCACCGGGGAGCTGTTTTTT. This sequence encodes CASSFRQGGTSGITGELFF.

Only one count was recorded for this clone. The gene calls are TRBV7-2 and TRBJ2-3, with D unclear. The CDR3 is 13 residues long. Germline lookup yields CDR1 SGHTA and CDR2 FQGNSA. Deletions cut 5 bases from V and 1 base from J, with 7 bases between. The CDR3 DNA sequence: TGTGCCAGCAGCATCGAGCGCACAGATACGCAGTATTTT. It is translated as CASSIERTDTQYF. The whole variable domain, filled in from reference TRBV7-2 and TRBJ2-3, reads GAGVSQSPSNKVTEKGKDVELRCDPISGHTALYWYRQSLGQGLEFLIYFQGNSAPDKSGLPSDRFSAERTGGSVSTLTIQRTQQEDSAVYLCASSIERTDTQYFGPGTRLTVL.

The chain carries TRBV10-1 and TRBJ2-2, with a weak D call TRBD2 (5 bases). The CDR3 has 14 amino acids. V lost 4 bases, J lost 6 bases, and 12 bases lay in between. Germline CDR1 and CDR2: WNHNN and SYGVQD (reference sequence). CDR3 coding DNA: TGCGCCAGCAGTGGTCTAGCCGGGGCCGGGGAGCTGTTTTTT. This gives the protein CASSGLAGAGELFF.

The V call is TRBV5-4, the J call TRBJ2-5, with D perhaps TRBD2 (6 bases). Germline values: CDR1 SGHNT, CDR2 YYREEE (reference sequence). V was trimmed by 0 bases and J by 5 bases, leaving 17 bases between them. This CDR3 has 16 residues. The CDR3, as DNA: TGTGCCAGCAGCTTGGTGGGCCGGGCGGGAAGGGAGACCCAGTACTTC. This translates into CASSLVGRAGRETQYF.

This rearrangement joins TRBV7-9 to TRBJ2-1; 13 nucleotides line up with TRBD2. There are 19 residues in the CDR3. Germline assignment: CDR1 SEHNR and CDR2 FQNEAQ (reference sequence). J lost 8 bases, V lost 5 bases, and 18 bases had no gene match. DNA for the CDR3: TGTGCCAGCAGCCCCTCCCTGGGACTAGCGGGATTCAAGCCAGATGAGCAGTTCTTC. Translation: CASSPSLGLAGFKPDEQFF.

The CDR3, as DNA: TGTGCCAGTAGTAGACAGTCTATGAACACTGAAGCTTTCTTT. It codes for CASSRQSMNTEAFF. V and J are TRBV19 and TRBJ1-1; maybe TRBD1 (5 bases). V lost 4 bases and J lost 0, with 9 bases in between. The CDR3 covers 14 residues. The germline V gene has CDR1 LNHDA and CDR2 SQIVND (reference sequence).

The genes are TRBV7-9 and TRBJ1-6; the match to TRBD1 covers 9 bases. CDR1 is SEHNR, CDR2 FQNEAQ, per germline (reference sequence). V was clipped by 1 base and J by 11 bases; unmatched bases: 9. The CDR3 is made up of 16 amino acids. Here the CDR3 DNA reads TGTGCCAGCAGCTTAGGAACCGGGACAGGGCCTACACCCCTCCACTTT. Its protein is CASSLGTGTGPTPLHF.

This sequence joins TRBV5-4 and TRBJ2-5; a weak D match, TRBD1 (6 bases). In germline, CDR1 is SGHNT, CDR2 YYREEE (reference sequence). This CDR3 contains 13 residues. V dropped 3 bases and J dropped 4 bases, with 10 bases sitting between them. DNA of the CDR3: TGTGCCAGCAGCTCCAGGGGCGGAGAGACCCAGTACTTC. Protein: CASSSRGGETQYF. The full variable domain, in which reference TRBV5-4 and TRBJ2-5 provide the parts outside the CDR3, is ETGVTQSPTHLIKTRGQQVTLRCSSQSGHNTVSWYQQALGQGPQFIFQYYREEENGRGNFPPRFSGLQFPNYSSELNVNALELDDSALYLCASSSRGGETQYFGPGTRLLVL.

The CDR3: CASSSSRDRGFRGYTF. CDR3 nucleotide sequence: TGTGCCAGCAGCTCCTCTCGGGACAGGGGGTTTCGTGGCTACACCTTC. The V call is TRBV7-9, the J call TRBJ1-2, with 11 bases aligning to TRBD1. Germline V gene data show CDR1 as SEHNR and CDR2 as FQNEAQ (reference sequence). V was clipped by 4 bases and J by 7 bases; unmatched bases: 11. The CDR3 covers 16 residues.

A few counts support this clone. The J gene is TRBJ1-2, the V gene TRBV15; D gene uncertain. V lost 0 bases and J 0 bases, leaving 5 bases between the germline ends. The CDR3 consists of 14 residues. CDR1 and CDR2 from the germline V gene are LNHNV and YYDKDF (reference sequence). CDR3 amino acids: CATSRDAANYGYTF. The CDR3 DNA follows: TGTGCCACCAGCAGAGACGCAGCTAACTATGGCTACACCTTC.

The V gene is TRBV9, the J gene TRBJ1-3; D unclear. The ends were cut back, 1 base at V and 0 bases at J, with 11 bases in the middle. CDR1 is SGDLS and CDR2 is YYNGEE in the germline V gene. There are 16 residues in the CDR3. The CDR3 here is CASSVLSGYSGNTIYF. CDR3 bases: TGTGCCAGCAGCGTACTCTCAGGATACTCTGGAAACACCATATATTTT.

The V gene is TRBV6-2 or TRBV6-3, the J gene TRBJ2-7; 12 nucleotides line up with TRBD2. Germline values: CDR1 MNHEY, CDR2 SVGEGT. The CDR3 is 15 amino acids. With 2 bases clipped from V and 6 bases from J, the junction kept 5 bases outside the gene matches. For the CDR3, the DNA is TGTGCCAGCAGTTACGTAACTAGCGGGAGGAGCGAGCAGTACTTC. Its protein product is CASSYVTSGRSEQYF.

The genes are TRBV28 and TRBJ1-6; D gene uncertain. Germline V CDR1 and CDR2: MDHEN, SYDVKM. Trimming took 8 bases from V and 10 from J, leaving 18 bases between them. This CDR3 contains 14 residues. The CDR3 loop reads CASGQFVTGSPLHF. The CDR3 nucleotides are TGTGCCAGCGGCCAGTTTGTCACGGGATCACCCCTCCACTTT. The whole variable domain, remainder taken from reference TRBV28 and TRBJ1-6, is DVKVTQSSRYLVKRTGEKVFLECVQDMDHENMFWYRQDPGLGLRLIYFSYDVKMKEKGDIPEGYSVSREKKERFSLILESASTNQTSMYLCASGQFVTGSPLHFGNGTRLTVT.

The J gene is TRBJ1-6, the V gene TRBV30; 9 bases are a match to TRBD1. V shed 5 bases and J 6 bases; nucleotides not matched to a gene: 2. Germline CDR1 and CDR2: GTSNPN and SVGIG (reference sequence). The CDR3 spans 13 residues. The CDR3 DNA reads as TGTGCCTGGGCGGGACAGGGTAATTCACCCCTCCACTTT. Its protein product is CAWAGQGNSPLHF.

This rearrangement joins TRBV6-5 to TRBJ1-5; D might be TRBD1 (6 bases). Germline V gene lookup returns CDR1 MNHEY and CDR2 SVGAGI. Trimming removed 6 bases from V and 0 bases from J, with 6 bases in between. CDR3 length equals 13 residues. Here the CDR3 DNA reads TGTGCCAGCAGGGGACATAGCAATCAGCCCCAGCATTTT. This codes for CASRGHSNQPQHF.

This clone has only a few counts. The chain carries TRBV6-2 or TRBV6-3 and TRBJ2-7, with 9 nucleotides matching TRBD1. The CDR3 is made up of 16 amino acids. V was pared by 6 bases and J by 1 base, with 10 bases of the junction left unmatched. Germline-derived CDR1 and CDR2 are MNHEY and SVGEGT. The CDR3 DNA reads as TGTGCCAGCAGCGGGTGGGGACAGGGCAATTCCTACGAGCAGTACTTC. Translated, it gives CASSGWGQGNSYEQYF.

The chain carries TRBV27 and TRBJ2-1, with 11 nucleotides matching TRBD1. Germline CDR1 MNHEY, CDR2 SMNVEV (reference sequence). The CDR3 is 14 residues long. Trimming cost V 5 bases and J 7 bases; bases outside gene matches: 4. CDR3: CASSGQGARNEQFF. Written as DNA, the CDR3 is TGTGCCAGCAGTGGACAGGGGGCGCGGAATGAGCAGTTCTTC.

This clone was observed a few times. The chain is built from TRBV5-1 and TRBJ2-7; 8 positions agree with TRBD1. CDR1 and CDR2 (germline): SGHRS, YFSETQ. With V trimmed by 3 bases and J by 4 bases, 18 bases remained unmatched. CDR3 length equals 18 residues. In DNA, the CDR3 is TGCGCCAGCAGCTCCAAACGACTTGGACAGGGAGTGGGTTACGAGCAGTACTTC. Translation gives CASSSKRLGQGVGYEQYF.

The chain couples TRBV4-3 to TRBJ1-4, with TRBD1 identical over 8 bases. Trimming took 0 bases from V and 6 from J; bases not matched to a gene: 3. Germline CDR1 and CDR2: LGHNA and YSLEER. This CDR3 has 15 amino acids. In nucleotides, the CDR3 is TGCGCCAGCAGCCAAGATCCGACAGGGGATGAAAAACTGTTTTTT. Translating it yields CASSQDPTGDEKLFF.

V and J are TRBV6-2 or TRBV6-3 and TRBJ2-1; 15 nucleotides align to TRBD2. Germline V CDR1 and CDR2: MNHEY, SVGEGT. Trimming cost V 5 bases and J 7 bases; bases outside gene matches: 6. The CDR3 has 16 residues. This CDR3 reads CASSNPGTSGRNEQFF. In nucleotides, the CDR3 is TGTGCCAGCAGTAACCCCGGGACTAGCGGGAGGAATGAGCAGTTCTTC.

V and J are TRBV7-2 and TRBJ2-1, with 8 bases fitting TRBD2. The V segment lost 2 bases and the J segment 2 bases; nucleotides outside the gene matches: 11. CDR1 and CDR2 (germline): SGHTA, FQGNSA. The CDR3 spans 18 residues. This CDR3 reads CASSLWVSGAGAYNEQFF. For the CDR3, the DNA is TGTGCCAGCAGCTTATGGGTGTCGGGAGCGGGAGCCTACAATGAGCAGTTCTTC.

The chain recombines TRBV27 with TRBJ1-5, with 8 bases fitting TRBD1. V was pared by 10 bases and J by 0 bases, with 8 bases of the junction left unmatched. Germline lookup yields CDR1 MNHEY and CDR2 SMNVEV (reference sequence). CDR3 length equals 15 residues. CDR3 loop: CAIHRTGTSNQPQHF. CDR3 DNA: TGTGCCATCCACCGGACAGGGACTAGCAATCAGCCCCAGCATTTT.

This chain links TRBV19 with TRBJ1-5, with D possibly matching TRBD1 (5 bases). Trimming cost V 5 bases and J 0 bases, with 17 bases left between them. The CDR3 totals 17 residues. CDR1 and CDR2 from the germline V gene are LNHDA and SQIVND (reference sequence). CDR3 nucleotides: TGTGCCAGTAGTGGGCGGAAGGGGTCGTATAGCAATCAGCCCCAGCATTTT. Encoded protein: CASSGRKGSYSNQPQHF.